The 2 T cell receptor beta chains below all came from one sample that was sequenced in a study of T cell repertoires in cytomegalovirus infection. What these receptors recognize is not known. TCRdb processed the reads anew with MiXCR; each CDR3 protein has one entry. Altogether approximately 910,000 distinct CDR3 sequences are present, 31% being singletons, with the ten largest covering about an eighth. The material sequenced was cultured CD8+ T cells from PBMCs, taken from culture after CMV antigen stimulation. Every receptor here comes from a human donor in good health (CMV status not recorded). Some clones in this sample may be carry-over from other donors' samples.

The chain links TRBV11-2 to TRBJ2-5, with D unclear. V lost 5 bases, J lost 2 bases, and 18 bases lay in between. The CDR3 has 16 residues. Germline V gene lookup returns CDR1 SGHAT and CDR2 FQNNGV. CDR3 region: CASSPTILSPQETQYF. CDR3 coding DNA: TGTGCCAGCAGCCCTACTATTTTAAGTCCACAAGAGACCCAGTACTTC.

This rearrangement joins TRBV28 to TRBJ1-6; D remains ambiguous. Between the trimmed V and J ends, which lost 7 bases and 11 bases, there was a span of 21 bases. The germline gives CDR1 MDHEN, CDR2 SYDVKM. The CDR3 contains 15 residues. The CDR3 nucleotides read TGTGCCAGCATCCTTAAAGGGAGTGGAATGGCACCCCTCCACTTT. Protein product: CASILKGSGMAPLHF.